This TCR beta chain was sequenced for a study of T cell changes during pregnancy in multiple sclerosis. Measured with immunoSEQ multiplex PCR; TCRdb has only the in-frame clones, and not every one. The sample has more than 65,000 clones, approximately 89% seen once; the top ten hold over 2%. Germline V gene sequence: CDR1 SNHLY, CDR2 FYNNEI. Trimming left V 6 bases short and J 6 bases short, with 8 bases between. This CDR3 region has 12 residues. The chain combines TRBV2 with TRBJ1-4; D gene uncertain. The sequencing here drew on peripheral blood, taken in the first trimester of pregnancy. The sequence was obtained from a female donor with multiple sclerosis, enrolled in a pregnancy study. The CDR3 spells CASRKRDEKLFF. Here the CDR3 DNA reads TGTGCCAGCAGGAAGAGGGATGAAAAACTGTTTTTT.